This passage covers 5 T cell receptor beta chains from one sample sequenced in a study of circulating CD8 cells and anti-PD-1 response in melanoma. From live CD3+CD8+TCRalphabeta+ cells, four PD-1 and/or TIGIT subsets were sorted. Each library started from roughly 16 ng of total RNA using the QIAseq Immune Repertoire TCR panel. TCRdb ran MiXCR on the reads and lists one entry per CDR3 protein. The data show about 600 distinct CDR3 sequences, roughly 9% seen once. This specimen was CD8+ T cells from PBMCs, taken at baseline or after one month of anti-PD-1 therapy (not recorded which). Every receptor here comes from a human donor with melanoma.

Worth noting for this clonotype: One end of the junction is discordant with germline, which a read error may explain. The chain is built from TRBV18 and TRBJ2-7; D is ambiguous. Germline loops: CDR1 KGHSH, CDR2 LQKENI. CDR3 size: 13 residues. The DNA for the CDR3 is TGCGCCAGCTCACCACCCGGTGCTTACGAGCAGTACTTC. Encoded protein: CASSPPGAYEQYF.

To note about this clonotype: A much larger clone differs by one base, so this may be a read error. The genes are TRBV28 and TRBJ1-2; D not resolved. Germline V gene sequence: CDR1 MDHEN, CDR2 SYDVKM. This CDR3 has 12 residues. The V end was cut by 5 bases, the J end by 6 bases, with 10 bases between. The CDR3 here is CASSKDSHGYTF. Here the CDR3 DNA reads TGTGCCAGCAGTAAGGATAGCCATGGCTACACCTTC.

This clonotype ranks as medium-sized. The J gene is TRBJ1-1, the V gene TRBV28; D not certain. The CDR3 sequence is 12 residues long. Germline-derived CDR1 and CDR2 are MDHEN and SYDVKM. Trimming removed 6 bases from V and 8 bases from J, with 13 bases in between. CDR3 amino acids: CASSQRPHEAFF. CDR3 DNA sequence: TGTGCCAGCAGCCAGAGACCGCACGAAGCTTTCTTT.

Only a few counts were recorded for this clonotype. This chain joins TRBV19 and TRBJ2-2; D ambiguous. The length of the CDR3 is 13 residues. Germline-derived CDR1 and CDR2 are LNHDA and SQIVND (reference sequence). V lost 2 bases to trimming and J lost 7 bases, with 8 bases between them. In nucleotides, the CDR3 is TGTGCCAGTAGTATATGGAGTAACGGGGAGCTGTTTTTT. Amino acid sequence: CASSIWSNGELFF.

By its share, this clonotype is medium-sized. The V call is TRBV7-2, the J call TRBJ1-3; possible D gene TRBD1, 5 bases. With 5 bases removed from V and 2 bases from J, the gap between germline ends came to 16 bases. Germline CDR1 SGHTA, CDR2 FQGNSA. The CDR3 is 16 amino acids. CDR3 sequence (DNA): TGTGCCAGCAGCCAAGGGGCAGCTAGTACTGGAAACACCATATATTTT. Translated: CASSQGAASTGNTIYF. Full variable domain (remainder filled in from reference TRBV7-2 and TRBJ1-3): GAGVSQSPSNKVTEKGKDVELRCDPISGHTALYWYRQSLGQGLEFLIYFQGNSAPDKSGLPSDRFSAERTGGSVSTLTIQRTQQEDSAVYLCASSQGAASTGNTIYFGEGSWLTVV.